Detailed here is one T cell receptor (beta chain). Its antigen remains unidentified. Deletions cut 0 bases from V and 2 bases from J, with 5 bases between. From germline, CDR1 is LGHNA and CDR2 YSLEER. The CDR3 loop spans 14 amino acids. CD4+ T cells from unexposed donors were obtained before the COVID-19 pandemic (2011-2018). After about ten days of culture, CD4+ T cells were isolated. Cells permitting, SARS-CoV-2 S/N and four cold-coronavirus spikes were tested on unexposed-donor CD4+ T cells. The data are from a study of CD4 T cells in relation to SARS-CoV-2 and coronaviruses. In the study overall: After 10 to 11 days of antigen culture, PBMC TCR beta CDR3s were sequenced. Negative control cultures got HIV-1 Nef peptides or no peptide.

TCRdb's table, derived via immunoSEQ multiplex PCR, lists solely in-frame clones and lacks some. Here the sample spans 15,000 to 25,000 clones, around 80% being singletons. This clonotype was obtained from a human donor in good health. The chain uses TRBV4-3 and TRBJ2-1; D uncertain. The specimen was CD4+ T cells from PBMCs, cultured in vitro. The CDR3 reads CASSQDRTYNEQFF. The CDR3 DNA sequence: TGCGCCAGCAGCCAAGATCGGACCTACAATGAGCAGTTCTTC.